Below, one T cell receptor (beta chain) is given with its context. Its antigen remains unidentified. The entry originates in a study of CD8 T cells in ankylosing spondylitis. CDR3 length: 13 amino acids. V lost 5 bases, J lost 7 bases, and 12 bases lay in between. Quantitative molecular-barcoded 5'-RACE generated the TCR beta libraries. TCRdb reprocessed the 5' RACE reads with MiXCR, giving one entry per CDR3 protein. Altogether approximately 300,000 distinct CDR3 sequences are present, roughly 20% being singletons, with the ten largest covering under 4%. Study-wide points: In reactive arthritis synovial fluid and blood, some motif variants had been reported before. According to the report, clones linked to the disease were significantly enriched in matched synovial fluid samples taken from ankylosing spondylitis patients.

The sample taken for sequencing was blood, either unsorted or a sorted T cell fraction (not recorded which). The chain employs TRBV12-3 or TRBV12-4 and TRBJ2-1; maybe TRBD1 (6 bases). This sequence originates from a female donor with ankylosing spondylitis or in good health (not recorded which). The CDR3 protein is CASSKLQGNEQFF. CDR3 DNA sequence: TGTGCCAGCAGTAAATTACAGGGTAATGAGCAGTTCTTC.